One sample yielded the 17 T cell receptor beta chains listed below, sequenced in a study of shared clonotypes between healthy human individuals (dated by TCRdb to the early 2020s). The library relied on the immunoSEQ multiplex PCR assay. In its TCRdb copy, this immuneACCESS table keeps in-frame sequences only and misses some clones. Where compared with another copy, unresolved V genes explain less than half of these, and the others have no known cause. Within this sample are about 480,000 clones, with about 80% of them counted one time only. Of the sample, 12% is held by the ten largest clones. Sequencing input: PBMCs. These receptors all come from a woman between 35 and 50 years old in good health. Some clones in this sample may be carry-over from other donors' samples.

This clone was counted only a few times. V gene TRBV28 combines with J gene TRBJ1-4; no definite D call. Germline lookup yields CDR1 MDHEN and CDR2 SYDVKM. The ends were cut back, 6 bases at V and 7 bases at J, with 12 bases in the middle. The CDR3 extends over 13 amino acids. Here the CDR3 DNA reads TGTGCCAGCAGGGGCATATCAGGTGAAAAACTGTTTTTT. Translating gives CASRGISGEKLFF. The whole variable domain, remainder taken from reference TRBV28 and TRBJ1-4, is DVKVTQSSRYLVKRTGEKVFLECVQDMDHENMFWYRQDPGLGLRLIYFSYDVKMKEKGDIPEGYSVSREKKERFSLILESASTNQTSMYLCASRGISGEKLFFGSGTQLSVL.

This clone was detected once. The CDR3 spells CASSSGTPPYEQYF. The CDR3 DNA reads TGTGCCAGCAGCTCCGGGACTCCCCCCTACGAGCAGTACTTC. The chain carries TRBV7-9 and TRBJ2-7, with a possible D match to TRBD2 (6 bases). The CDR3 length is 14 residues. Germline V gene sequence: CDR1 SEHNR, CDR2 FQNEAQ (reference sequence). V dropped 4 bases and J dropped 2 bases, with 12 bases sitting between them.

This clone turned up a few times. The chain combines TRBV6-1 with TRBJ2-5; D gene uncertain. The germline V and J ends were trimmed by 2 bases and 5 bases, with 12 bases remaining between them. Germline values: CDR1 MNHNS, CDR2 SASEGT. CDR3 length equals 14 residues. The CDR3 DNA reads TGTGCCAGCAGTGAATATAGCTCATGGGAGACCCAGTACTTC. This gives the protein CASSEYSSWETQYF.

This chain connects TRBV6-6 to TRBJ2-5; the D gene is possibly TRBD2 (5 bases). V was trimmed by 10 bases and J by 0 bases, leaving 12 bases between them. CDR3 length: 13 amino acids. Germline V gene data show CDR1 as MNHNY and CDR2 as SVGAGI (reference sequence). The CDR3 protein is CATIGNNQETQYF. The CDR3 nucleotides are TGTGCCACCATCGGGAATAACCAAGAGACCCAGTACTTC.

The V gene is TRBV11-3, the J gene TRBJ2-3; 9 bases map to TRBD2. The CDR3 consists of 15 residues. Germline values: CDR1 SGHNT, CDR2 YENEEA. Trimming removed 4 bases from V and 6 bases from J; junction bases left unmatched: 8. CDR3 region: CASSSGLAGRDTQYF. For the CDR3, the DNA is TGTGCCAGCAGCTCGGGACTAGCCGGGAGGGATACGCAGTATTTT.

Only one count was recorded for this clone. The chain uses TRBV2 and TRBJ2-6; the D gene is possibly TRBD2 (6 bases). Germline V gene sequence: CDR1 SNHLY, CDR2 FYNNEI. The length of the CDR3 is 16 residues. Trimming pared 1 base from V and 3 bases from J, leaving 10 bases between. CDR3 sequence reads: CASSEEEGYGANVLTF. Written as DNA, the CDR3 is TGTGCCAGCAGTGAAGAGGAGGGGTATGGGGCCAACGTCCTGACTTTC.

This clone was counted ten times or more. Other DNA sequences in this sample translate to the same CDR3. The chain has TRBV28 and TRBJ1-4, with unresolved D. The CDR3 extends over 13 amino acids. V dropped 6 bases and J dropped 8 bases, with 13 bases sitting between them. The germline V gene has CDR1 MDHEN and CDR2 SYDVKM. CDR3 region: CASRSGFEEKLFF. The CDR3 DNA reads TGTGCCAGCAGATCCGGCTTTGAGGAAAAACTGTTTTTT.

The rearrangement uses TRBV12-1 and TRBJ2-1; the D segment call TRBD2 is taken from the table without a DNA check. TRBV12-1 is a pseudogene locus. The CDR3 sequence is 17 residues long. CDR3 DNA sequence: TGTGCCAGCAGCCCACCCTATTGGAGCGGGAGGGTGCATGAGCAGTTCTTC. Residues: CASSPPYWSGRVHEQFF.

The chain carries TRBV5-1 and TRBJ2-7, with D tentatively TRBD2 (7 bases). The CDR3 is 14 residues long. CDR1 is SGHRS, CDR2 YFSETQ, per germline. V lost 3 bases and J 2 bases, leaving 12 bases between the germline ends. CDR3 coding DNA: TGCGCCAGCAGCTGGGGGGGCGTAACCTACGAGCAGTACTTC. It translates to CASSWGGVTYEQYF.

The chain employs TRBV2 and TRBJ2-5; 9 nucleotides match TRBD2. This CDR3 is 16 amino acids long. V was pared by 6 bases and J by 5 bases, with 13 bases of the junction left unmatched. Germline-derived CDR1 and CDR2 are SNHLY and FYNNEI. The CDR3 DNA sequence: TGTGCCAGCAGGGTCTGGGCTAGCGGGAATGGGGAGACCCAGTACTTC. Amino acid sequence: CASRVWASGNGETQYF.

V and J are TRBV19 and TRBJ2-7; 15 positions agree with TRBD2. Germline CDR1 and CDR2: LNHDA and SQIVND (reference sequence). With 7 bases clipped from V and 5 bases from J, the junction kept 9 bases outside the gene matches. This CDR3 comprises 16 residues. The CDR3 loop reads CASTLSRTSGRDEQYF. Written as DNA, the CDR3 is TGTGCCAGTACCCTTTCTCGGACTAGCGGGAGGGACGAGCAGTACTTC. The entire variable domain, with the rest obtained from reference TRBV19 and TRBJ2-7, is as follows: DGGITQSPKYLFRKEGQNVTLSCEQNLNHDAMYWYRQDPGQGLRLIYYSQIVNDFQKGDIAEGYSVSREKKESFPLTVTSAQKNPTAFYLCASTLSRTSGRDEQYFGPGTRLTVT.

This chain uses TRBV5-8 with TRBJ2-7; 8 bases fit TRBD2. From germline, CDR1 is SGHTS and CDR2 YDEGEE. V dropped 4 bases and J dropped 3; count of bases not matched to a gene: 9. The CDR3 has 15 amino acids. CDR3 residues: CASSPGGLFIYEQYF. CDR3 sequence (DNA): TGTGCCAGCAGCCCGGGGGGGCTATTCATCTACGAGCAGTACTTC.

A few counts support this clone. The chain carries TRBV7-3 and TRBJ2-5, with D tentatively TRBD2 (6 bases). The CDR3 loop spans 15 amino acids. V shed 5 bases and J shed 1 base, with 14 bases lying between them. Germline-derived CDR1 and CDR2 are SGHTA and FQGTGA. The CDR3 sequence is CASSPSGGAQETQYF. CDR3 bases: TGTGCCAGCAGCCCCTCCGGGGGTGCCCAAGAGACCCAGTACTTC.

The chain uses TRBV9 and TRBJ2-1; D is undetermined. Germline V gene lookup returns CDR1 SGDLS and CDR2 YYNGEE. This CDR3 is 11 amino acids long. The V and J ends lost 5 bases and 9 bases respectively, with 9 bases between them. The DNA of the CDR3 is TGTGCCAGCAGTGAATTCGGTGAGCAGTTCTTC. Its translation is CASSEFGEQFF.

V usage is TRBV29-1 and J usage is TRBJ1-4; D gene ambiguous. V lost 7 bases and J 2 bases, leaving 8 bases between the germline ends. This CDR3 has 12 residues. The V gene's germline CDR1 is SQVTM and CDR2 ANQGSEA. In DNA form, the CDR3 reads TGCAGCGCGGGTACGACTAATGAAAAACTGTTTTTT. Translated: CSAGTTNEKLFF.

The chain links TRBV29-1 to TRBJ2-7; D remains unclear. Germline V gene sequence: CDR1 SQVTM, CDR2 ANQGSEA. The V and J ends lost 7 bases and 2 bases respectively, with 12 bases between them. The CDR3 spans 12 residues. The CDR3 loop reads CSGLDSPYEQYF. The CDR3 DNA reads as TGCAGCGGACTTGATTCCCCCTACGAGCAGTACTTC.

V usage is TRBV5-4 and J usage is TRBJ2-5, with D unclear. TRBJ2-7 explains the end of the DNA better; the J call may be wrong. The CDR3 totals 14 residues. Germline assignment: CDR1 SGHNT and CDR2 YYREEE (reference sequence). The CDR3 protein is CASSPTGVSYEQYF. The CDR3 nucleotides read TGTGCCAGCAGCCCGACGGGCGTCTCCTACGAGCAGTACTTC.